This T cell receptor (beta chain) was profiled in a study of identifying expanded T cells in peripheral blood. A note on this clone: Its antigen is as yet unknown.

During the collection period, no donor immune events like infections were recorded. Libraries were prepared by immunoSEQ multiplex PCR; TCRdb keeps only in-frame clonotypes and omits some of them. The table has about 100,000 clones, around 85% seen once. Findings of the study overall: Technical replicates showed about 1.1 changed clones; two weeks roughly 16; four weeks 19. Clone count variance between roughly 2-week samples rose with total template count.

Between the trimmed V and J ends, which lost 1 base and 11 bases, there was a span of 8 bases. The germline V gene has CDR1 SEHNR and CDR2 FQNEAQ (reference sequence). This CDR3 is 11 amino acids long. Sequencing was done on a sample of blood. This rearrangement joins TRBV7-9 to TRBJ1-2, with D possibly being TRBD1 (5 bases). The source of this sequence is a person aged 18 to 70 in good health. The CDR3 bases are TGTGCCAGCAGCTTAGATGGGACTTACACCTTC. Protein product: CASSLDGTYTF. The full variable domain, its missing parts supplied by reference TRBV7-9 and TRBJ1-2, is DTGVSQNPRHKITKRGQNVTFRCDPISEHNRLYWYRQTLGQGPEFLTYFQNEAQLEKSRLLSDRFSAERPKGSFSTLEIQRTEQGDSAMYLCASSLDGTYTFGSGTRLTVV.